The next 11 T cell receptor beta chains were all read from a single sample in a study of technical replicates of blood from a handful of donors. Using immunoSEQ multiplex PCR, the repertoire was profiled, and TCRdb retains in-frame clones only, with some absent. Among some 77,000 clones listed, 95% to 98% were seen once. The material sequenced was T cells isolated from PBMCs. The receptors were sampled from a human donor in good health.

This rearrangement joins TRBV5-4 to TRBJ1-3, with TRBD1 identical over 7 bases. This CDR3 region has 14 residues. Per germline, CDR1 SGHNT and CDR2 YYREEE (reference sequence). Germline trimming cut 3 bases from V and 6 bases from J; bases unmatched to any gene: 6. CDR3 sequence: CASSYDRVANTIYF. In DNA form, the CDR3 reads TGTGCCAGCAGCTACGACAGGGTTGCAAACACCATATATTTT.

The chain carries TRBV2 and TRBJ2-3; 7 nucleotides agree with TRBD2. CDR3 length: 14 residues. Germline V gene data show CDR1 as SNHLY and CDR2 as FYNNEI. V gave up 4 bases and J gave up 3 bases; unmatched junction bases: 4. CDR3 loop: CASSGLAVTDTQYF. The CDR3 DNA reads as TGTGCCAGCAGTGGGCTAGCGGTAACAGATACGCAGTATTTT.

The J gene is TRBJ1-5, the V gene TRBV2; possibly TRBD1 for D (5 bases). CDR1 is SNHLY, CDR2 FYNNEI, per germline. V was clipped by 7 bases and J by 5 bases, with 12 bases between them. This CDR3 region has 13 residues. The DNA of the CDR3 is TGTGCCAGCATTGGGTGGGGGGATCAGCCCCAGCATTTT. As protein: CASIGWGDQPQHF.

CDR3 residues: CASSQSWQSTDTQYF. The CDR3 nucleotides read TGCGCCAGCAGCCAGTCGTGGCAGAGCACAGATACGCAGTATTTT. J is TRBJ2-3 and V is TRBV4-3, with D unclear. V shed 3 bases and J shed 0 bases, with 10 bases lying between them. The germline CDR1 and CDR2 sequences are LGHNA and YSLEER. The CDR3 consists of 15 residues.

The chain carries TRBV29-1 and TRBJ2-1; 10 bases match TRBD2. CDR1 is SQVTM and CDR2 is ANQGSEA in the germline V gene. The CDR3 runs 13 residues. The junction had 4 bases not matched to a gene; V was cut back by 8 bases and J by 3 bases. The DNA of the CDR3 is TGCAGCTTAACTAGCGGGATCTACAATGAGCAGTTCTTC. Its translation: CSLTSGIYNEQFF.

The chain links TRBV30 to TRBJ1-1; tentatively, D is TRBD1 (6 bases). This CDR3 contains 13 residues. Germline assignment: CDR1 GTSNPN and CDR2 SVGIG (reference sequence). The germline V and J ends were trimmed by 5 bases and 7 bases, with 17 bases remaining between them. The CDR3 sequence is CAWGGQFEGEAFF. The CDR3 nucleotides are TGTGCCTGGGGAGGACAGTTCGAGGGTGAAGCTTTCTTT. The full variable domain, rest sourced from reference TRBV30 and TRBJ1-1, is SQTIHQWPATLVQPVGSPLSLECTVEGTSNPNLYWYRQAAGRGLQLLFYSVGIGQISSEVPQNLSASRPQDRQFILSSKKLLLSDSGFYLCAWGGQFEGEAFFGQGTRLTVV.

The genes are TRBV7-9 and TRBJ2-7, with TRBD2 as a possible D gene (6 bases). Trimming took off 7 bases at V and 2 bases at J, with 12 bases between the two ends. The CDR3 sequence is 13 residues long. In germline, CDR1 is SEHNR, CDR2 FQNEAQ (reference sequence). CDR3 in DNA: TGTGCCAGCACTGGGAGGACGGCCTACGAGCAGTACTTC. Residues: CASTGRTAYEQYF.

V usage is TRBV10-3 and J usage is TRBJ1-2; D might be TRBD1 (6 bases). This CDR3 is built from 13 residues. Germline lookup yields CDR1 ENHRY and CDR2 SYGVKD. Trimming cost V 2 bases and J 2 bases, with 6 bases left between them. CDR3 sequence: CAISEDRNYGYTF. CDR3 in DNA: TGTGCCATCAGTGAGGACAGGAACTATGGCTACACCTTC.

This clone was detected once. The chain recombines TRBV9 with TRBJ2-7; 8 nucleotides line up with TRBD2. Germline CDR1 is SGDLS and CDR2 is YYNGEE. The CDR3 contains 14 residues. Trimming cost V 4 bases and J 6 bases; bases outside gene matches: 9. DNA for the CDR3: TGTGCCAGCAGCAATCGGGAGGGCCCTTTCGAGCAGTACTTC. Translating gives CASSNREGPFEQYF.

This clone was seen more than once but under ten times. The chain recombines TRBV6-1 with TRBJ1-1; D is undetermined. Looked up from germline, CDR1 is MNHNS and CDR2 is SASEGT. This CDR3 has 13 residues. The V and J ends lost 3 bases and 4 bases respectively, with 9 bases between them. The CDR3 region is CASSDRRVTEAFF. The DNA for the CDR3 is TGTGCCAGCAGTGACAGGAGGGTCACTGAAGCTTTCTTT.

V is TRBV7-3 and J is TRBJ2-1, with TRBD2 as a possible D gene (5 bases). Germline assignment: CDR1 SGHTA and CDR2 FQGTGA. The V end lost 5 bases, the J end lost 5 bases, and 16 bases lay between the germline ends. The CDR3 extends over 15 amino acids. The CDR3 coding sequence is TGTGCCAGCAGCGACTATCCCCGGCACGACAATGAGCAGTTCTTC. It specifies CASSDYPRHDNEQFF.